This is a list of T cell receptor beta chains from one sample in a study of cytomegalovirus exposure and HLA in healthy donors. The assay was immunoSEQ multiplex PCR, and TCRdb's table has in-frame clones only and misses some. The table records about 98,000 clones, over 80% of them present only once. Sequencing was performed on PBMCs. The source of these receptors is a man aged 40-49 years in good health and CMV-seronegative. Each CDR3 is given without its conserved first and last residue. The order of the fields is J gene, V gene, CDR3 protein.

TRBJ2-7 | TRBV9 | ASSVGLGLSYEQY
TRBJ1-6 | TRBV7-8 | ASSPGQNNSPLH
TRBJ1-3 | TRBV7-9 | ASSLGYPGEEWAGNTIY
TRBJ1-1 | TRBV5-4 | ASSRYRDRGTEAF
TRBJ1-6 | TRBV21-1 | ASSKASGQGEFYNSPLH
TRBJ2-3 | TRBV9 | ASSLSGTLNTDTQY
TRBJ1-6 | TRBV19 | ASSIRRKAEFSPLH
TRBJ2-5 | TRBV5-1 | ASSLGLKLADQETQY
TRBJ1-2 | TRBV11-2 | ASSRQRDRAYGYT
TRBJ2-2 | TRBV19 | ASRDRGNPGELF
TRBJ2-7 | TRBV19 | ASTDRVNEQY
TRBJ2-7 | TRBV5-4 | ASSLGEPYEQY
TRBJ2-7 | TRBV2 | ASSAGRGGLDEQY
TRBJ1-1 | TRBV12-5 | ASGLVQNTEAF
TRBJ2-2 | TRBV11-1 | ASSLARGGLSGELF
TRBJ1-5 | TRBV19 | ASSIRLTSNQPQH
TRBJ2-7 | TRBV5-1 | ASSPGQTTYLEQY
TRBJ2-4 | TRBV7-2 | ASSPSGTGRRDIQY
TRBJ1-1 | TRBV19 | ASSVGHRGTEAF
TRBJ1-2 | TRBV19 | ASSSPTGSNYGYT
TRBJ1-2 | TRBV6-6 | ASSSLGGYT
NA | TRBV5-6 | ASSYSGEQY
TRBJ2-2 | TRBV25-1 | ASSSPRDRGVSGELF
TRBJ1-5 | TRBV7-9 | ASSNQGNQPQH
TRBJ2-7 | TRBV14 | ASSQDYGLSSYEQY
TRBJ1-2 | TRBV6-1 | ASSELGGVGYGYT
TRBJ1-5 | TRBV4-1 | ASSQEGQVDQPQH
TRBJ1-3 | TRBV13 | ASSGGTGAGNTIY
TRBJ1-4 | TRBV2 | ASSEARGQVEKLF
TRBJ2-1 | TRBV7-9 | ASSLGAGSYNEQF
TRBJ1-5 | TRBV7-9 | ASSFGTALRPQH
TRBJ1-1 | TRBV4-1 | ASSPEGVTEAF
TRBJ1-3 | TRBV7-8 | ASSRGIPGNTIY
TRBJ2-2 | TRBV6-4 | ASSQEGQENTGELF
TRBJ2-3 | TRBV5-1 | ASSQPGTDTQY
TRBJ2-2 | TRBV18 | ASSPRDRVGTGELF
TRBJ2-7 | TRBV19 | ASSDRGDYEQY
TRBJ2-7 | TRBV16 | ASSQPTGDSYEQY
TRBJ2-1 | TRBV29-1 | SVESSGGGVSYNEQF
TRBJ1-5 | TRBV25-1 | ASSAPRGQPQH
TRBJ2-1 | TRBV2 | ASSELAGGSYNEQF
TRBJ1-1 | TRBV9 | ASSVDTGSTEAF
TRBJ1-2 | TRBV27 | ASSFYPGQSSNYGYT
TRBJ1-6 | TRBV27 | ASSPGTGAGNSPLH
TRBJ2-7 | TRBV5-6 | ASSLGQGAYEQY
TRBJ2-7 | TRBV6-6 | ASSYGVGAYEQY
TRBJ1-2 | TRBV6-5 | ASSYSTAGGYT
TRBJ2-7 | TRBV6-6 | ASSYSASSYEQY
TRBJ1-5 | TRBV7-2 | ASSFATGMGQPQH
TRBJ1-6 | TRBV5-1 | ASSSAGTDNSPLH
TRBJ2-7 | TRBV29-1 | SVRESYEQY
TRBJ1-1 | TRBV5-4 | ASSLTGGMSGTEAF